This paragraph reports one T cell receptor (beta chain). Its specificity is not known. These data are taken from a study of T cells in localized non-small cell lung cancer. The CDR3 runs 15 residues. Trimming shortened V by 5 bases and J by 4 bases, and 15 bases separated the two germline ends. Germline-derived CDR1 and CDR2 are SGHVS and FNYEAQ. The table came from immunoSEQ multiplex PCR; TCRdb's copy has only in-frame clones and leaves some out. The sample records 50,000 to 65,000 clones, roughly 75% being singletons. Study conclusions and caveats: Compared with tumor, uninvolved adjacent lung displayed greater T cell clonality, ranking highest overall. Appearances in adjacent lung were noted for a median roughly 58 of the top 100 tumor clones. Heterogeneity is still possible, as just one tumor region was sequenced.

The sequence was collected from a woman between 35 and 75 years old with stage II lung adenocarcinoma. Source: PBMCs, taken before any cancer treatment. The gene calls are TRBV7-6 and TRBJ2-1; D is undetermined. The CDR3: CASSRDPGYYNEQFF. In DNA form, the CDR3 reads TGTGCCAGCAGCCGTGATCCGGGCTATTACAATGAGCAGTTCTTC.